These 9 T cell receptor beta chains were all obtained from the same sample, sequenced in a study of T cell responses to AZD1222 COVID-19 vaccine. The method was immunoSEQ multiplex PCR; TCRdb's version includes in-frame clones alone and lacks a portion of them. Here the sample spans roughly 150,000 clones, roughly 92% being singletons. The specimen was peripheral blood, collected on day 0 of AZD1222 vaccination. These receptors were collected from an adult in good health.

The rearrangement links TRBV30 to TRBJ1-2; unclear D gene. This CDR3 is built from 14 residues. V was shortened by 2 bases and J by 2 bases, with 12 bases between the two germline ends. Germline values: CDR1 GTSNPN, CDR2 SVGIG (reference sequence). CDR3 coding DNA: TGTGCCTGGAGTAATGGAGACACAAACTATGGCTACACCTTC. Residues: CAWSNGDTNYGYTF.

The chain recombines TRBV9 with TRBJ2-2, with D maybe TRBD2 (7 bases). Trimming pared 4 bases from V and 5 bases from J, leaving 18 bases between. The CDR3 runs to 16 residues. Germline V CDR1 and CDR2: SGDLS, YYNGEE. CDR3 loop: CASSQGRGELTGELFF. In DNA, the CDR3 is TGTGCCAGCAGCCAGGGGAGGGGCGAGTTAACCGGGGAGCTGTTTTTT.

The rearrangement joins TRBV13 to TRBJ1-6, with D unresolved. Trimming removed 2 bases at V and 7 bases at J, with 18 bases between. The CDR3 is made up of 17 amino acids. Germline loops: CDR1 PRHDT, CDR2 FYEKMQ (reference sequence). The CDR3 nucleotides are TGTGCCAGCAGCTTATCTAAGGGAGGGAATCTAAATTCACCCCTCCACTTT. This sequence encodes CASSLSKGGNLNSPLHF.

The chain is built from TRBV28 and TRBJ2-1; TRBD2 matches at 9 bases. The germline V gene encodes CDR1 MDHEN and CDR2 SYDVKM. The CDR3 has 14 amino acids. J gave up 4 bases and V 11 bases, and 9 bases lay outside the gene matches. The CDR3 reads CALRGLAAYNEQFF. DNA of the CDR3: TGTGCCCTTCGGGGACTAGCAGCTTACAATGAGCAGTTCTTC.

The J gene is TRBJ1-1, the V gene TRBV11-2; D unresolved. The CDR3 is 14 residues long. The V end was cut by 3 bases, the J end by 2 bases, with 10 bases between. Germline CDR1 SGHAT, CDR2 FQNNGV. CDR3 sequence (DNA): TGTGCCAGCAGCTTCTCCAGGTTAAACACTGAAGCTTTCTTT. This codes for CASSFSRLNTEAFF.

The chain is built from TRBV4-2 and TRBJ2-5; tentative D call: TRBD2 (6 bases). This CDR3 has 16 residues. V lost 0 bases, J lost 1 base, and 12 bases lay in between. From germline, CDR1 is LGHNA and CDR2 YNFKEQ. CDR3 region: CASSQEGGTPQETQYF. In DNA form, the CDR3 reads TGTGCCAGCAGCCAAGAGGGTGGGACTCCCCAAGAGACCCAGTACTTC.

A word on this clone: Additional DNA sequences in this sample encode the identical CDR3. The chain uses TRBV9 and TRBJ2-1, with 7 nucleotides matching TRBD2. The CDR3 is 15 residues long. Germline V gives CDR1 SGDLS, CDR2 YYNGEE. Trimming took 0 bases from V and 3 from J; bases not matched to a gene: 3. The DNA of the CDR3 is TGTGCCAGCAGCGTAGGGGTAGCGGGCTACAATGAGCAGTTCTTC. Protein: CASSVGVAGYNEQFF.

DNA of the CDR3: TGTGCCAGCAGTTTATCGGGGAAGGCTTTTCAGCCCCAGCATTTT. Amino acids: CASSLSGKAFQPQHF. The rearrangement joins TRBV28 to TRBJ1-5; no definite D call. The CDR3 has 15 residues. Germline V gives CDR1 MDHEN, CDR2 SYDVKM. V was cut by 1 base and J by 6 bases, with 13 bases left in between.

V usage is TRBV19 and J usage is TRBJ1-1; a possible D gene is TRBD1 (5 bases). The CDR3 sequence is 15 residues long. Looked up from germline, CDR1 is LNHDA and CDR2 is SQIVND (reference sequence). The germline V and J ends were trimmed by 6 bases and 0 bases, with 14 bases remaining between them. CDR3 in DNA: TGTGCCAGTAGCGCTGGGACGGTCATGAACACTGAAGCTTTCTTT. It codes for CASSAGTVMNTEAFF.